This T cell receptor beta chain was recovered during a study of blood T cell repertoires in COVID-19. Overall study context: Researchers got acute and convalescent COVID-19 samples from the United States, Italy and Spain. The cDNA or gDNA used as material had been derived from T cells, B-cell-depleted T cells, or PBMCs.

Original processing notes: It was from reference gene primer amplification that nucleated cell counts were estimated. Clones were sequenced by immunoSEQ multiplex PCR, and TCRdb holds only the in-frame ones, with some missing. V and J calls and clone size are copied from that table; D and trimming were computed from the DNA. This sample has roughly 230,000 clones, with more than 65% found just once. Germline loops: CDR1 SNHLY, CDR2 FYNNEI. CDR3 length: 15 residues. V gave up 5 bases and J gave up 4 bases; unmatched junction bases: 8. In its sample, this clone was seen a few times. The sample comprised PBMCs or T cells enriched from blood (not recorded which). This TCR was recovered from a man in his forties or fifties who had recovered from COVID-19. The genes are TRBV2 and TRBJ2-7; 10 bases map to TRBD2. CDR3 DNA sequence: TGTGCCAGCAGTTTCCAGCGGGGGGGAAATTACGAGCAGTACTTC. It specifies CASSFQRGGNYEQYF.